These 27 T cell receptor beta chains share one sample of origin, sequenced in a study of cytotoxic CD8 clonotypes in ibrutinib-treated CLL. Repertoires were generated with immunoSEQ multiplex PCR, while TCRdb's copy carries only in-frame clones and drops some. The table has 200,000 to 250,000 clones, more than 70% seen once. The starting material was PBMCs, obtained after 12 months of ibrutinib treatment. These receptors all stem from a human donor with chronic lymphocytic leukemia.

The rearrangement links TRBV11-2 to TRBJ2-5; D might be TRBD1 (6 bases). The V gene lost 5 bases and the J gene lost 5 bases, with 18 bases spanning the gap. The CDR3 length is 15 residues. CDR1 and CDR2 from the germline V gene are SGHAT and FQNNGV. CDR3 region: CASSLLTGLGETQYF. In DNA, the CDR3 is TGTGCCAGCAGCCTTCTAACAGGGCTGGGGGAGACCCAGTACTTC.

A single count supports this clone. This sequence joins TRBV5-8 and TRBJ1-1, with TRBD1 as a possible D gene (5 bases). Trimming cost V 0 bases and J 4 bases, with 10 bases left between them. The CDR3 covers 14 residues. CDR1 is SGHTS, CDR2 YDEGEE, per germline. CDR3 loop: CASSLVWGGTEAFF. The CDR3, as DNA: TGTGCCAGCAGCTTGGTTTGGGGGGGCACTGAAGCTTTCTTT.

In its sample, this clone was seen many times. This rearrangement joins TRBV27 to TRBJ2-2; D gene uncertain. Germline V gene lookup returns CDR1 MNHEY and CDR2 SMNVEV (reference sequence). This CDR3 has 14 residues. V lost 5 bases, J lost 2 bases, and 9 bases lay in between. The CDR3 is CASSIVGNTGELFF. Here the CDR3 DNA reads TGTGCCAGCAGTATTGTGGGCAACACCGGGGAGCTGTTTTTT.

This chain links TRBV18 with TRBJ1-1; D may be TRBD1 (5 bases). This CDR3 has 16 amino acids. The germline V gene encodes CDR1 KGHSH and CDR2 LQKENI. The germline V and J ends were trimmed by 3 bases and 4 bases, with 18 bases remaining between them. Here the CDR3 DNA reads TGTGCCAGCTCACCTAAACAGGCCTTAAGGGGCACTGAAGCTTTCTTT. This gives the protein CASSPKQALRGTEAFF.

J is TRBJ2-1 and V is TRBV10-3; 10 bases are shared with TRBD2. The CDR3 spans 15 residues. V was pared by 3 bases and J by 12 bases, with 11 bases of the junction left unmatched. Per the germline V gene, CDR1 is ENHRY and CDR2 is SYGVKD. The CDR3, as DNA: TGTGCCATCAGTGAATCTAGCGGGAGTAAGGTGCGGCAGTTCTTC. This codes for CAISESSGSKVRQFF.

The chain combines TRBV19 with TRBJ2-7; the D is unclear. In germline, CDR1 is LNHDA, CDR2 SQIVND (reference sequence). CDR3 length equals 15 residues. Trimming left V 1 base short and J 0 bases short, with 10 bases between. The CDR3 spells CASSIARVSSYEQYF. The CDR3 bases are TGTGCCAGTAGTATAGCCCGGGTATCCTCCTACGAGCAGTACTTC.

This clone came up once. This chain uses TRBV4-1 with TRBJ1-1; D gene ambiguous. This CDR3 is 14 amino acids long. Germline V lookup: CDR1 MGHRA, CDR2 YSYEKL. Trimming left V 0 bases short and J 2 bases short, with 7 bases between. The CDR3 sequence is CASSQEWGNTEAFF. CDR3 bases: TGCGCCAGCAGCCAAGAGTGGGGAAACACTGAAGCTTTCTTT.

The chain is built from TRBV19 and TRBJ2-1; D is perhaps TRBD2 (7 bases). V lost 4 bases to trimming and J lost 0 bases, with 10 bases between them. The CDR3 has 15 residues. Germline-derived CDR1 and CDR2 are LNHDA and SQIVND (reference sequence). In nucleotides, the CDR3 is TGTGCCAGTAGTAGCGGGGGCCGCTCCTACAATGAGCAGTTCTTC. Encoded protein: CASSSGGRSYNEQFF.

The table lists this clone with a few counts. V usage is TRBV13 and J usage is TRBJ1-2; possibly TRBD1 for D (5 bases). V was clipped by 3 bases and J by 8 bases, with 19 bases between them. The germline gives CDR1 PRHDT, CDR2 FYEKMQ (reference sequence). The CDR3 consists of 15 residues. The CDR3 region has the DNA TGTGCCAGCAGCTTTGGGAACCAGGGTGTAGGAGGCTACACCTTC. Translated, it gives CASSFGNQGVGGYTF.

This clone has only a few counts. The chain employs TRBV28 and TRBJ2-7, with 7 bases fitting TRBD1. There are 13 residues in the CDR3. Germline loops: CDR1 MDHEN, CDR2 SYDVKM. J was trimmed by 2 bases and V by 7 bases; bases with no gene match: 5. CDR3: CASTPQGAYEQYF. The CDR3, as DNA: TGTGCCAGCACCCCCCAGGGGGCCTACGAGCAGTACTTC.

The V and J genes are TRBV6-5 and TRBJ2-3; 11 nucleotides match TRBD2. Germline trimming cut 2 bases from V and 2 bases from J; bases unmatched to any gene: 3. Germline loops: CDR1 MNHEY, CDR2 SVGAGI. The CDR3 length is 16 residues. The CDR3 here is CASSYETSGVTDTQYF. The CDR3 DNA follows: TGTGCCAGCAGTTACGAGACTAGCGGGGTCACAGATACGCAGTATTTT.

This clone was seen a single time. V gene TRBV7-3 combines with J gene TRBJ2-2; the D is unclear. The CDR3 is made up of 17 amino acids. Trimming removed 4 bases at V and 6 bases at J, with 21 bases between. Germline CDR1 SGHTA, CDR2 FQGTGA. CDR3 DNA sequence: TGTGCCAGCAGCTCCTCCCCACCATTCCGACGGGCCGGGGAGCTGTTTTTT. Translated, it gives CASSSSPPFRRAGELFF.

This clone was counted a few times. V usage is TRBV7-9 and J usage is TRBJ2-3; tentatively, D is TRBD2 (5 bases). Deletions cut 7 bases from V and 2 bases from J, with 19 bases between. The CDR3 is 16 residues long. Germline CDR1 is SEHNR and CDR2 is FQNEAQ (reference sequence). This CDR3 reads CASNTAGVAPTDTQYF. The CDR3 nucleotides are TGTGCCAGCAATACCGCCGGGGTGGCTCCCACAGATACGCAGTATTTT.

CDR3 protein: CASSATSGSKYTQYF. In DNA form, the CDR3 reads TGTGCCAGCAGTGCCACTAGCGGGAGCAAATATACGCAGTATTTT. The V gene is TRBV25-1, the J gene TRBJ2-3; 11 bases agree with TRBD2. The CDR3 is made up of 15 amino acids. Germline trimming cut 4 bases from V and 7 bases from J; bases unmatched to any gene: 7. Germline values: CDR1 MGHDK, CDR2 SYGVNS.

The V call is TRBV5-1, the J call TRBJ2-1, with 9 bases lining up with TRBD2. The V segment lost 2 bases and the J segment 6 bases; nucleotides outside the gene matches: 12. Germline V gene data show CDR1 as SGHRS and CDR2 as YFSETQ. The CDR3 covers 17 residues. CDR3 bases: TGCGCCAGCAGCTTTTTACCCTTAGCGGGAGTCGTCAATGAGCAGTTCTTC. It is translated as CASSFLPLAGVVNEQFF.

The CDR3 protein is CASSTRQGSNTEAFF. DNA of the CDR3: TGTGCCAGTAGTACCCGACAGGGGTCGAACACTGAAGCTTTCTTT. The genes are TRBV19 and TRBJ1-1; the match to TRBD1 covers 8 bases. Germline CDR1 LNHDA, CDR2 SQIVND (reference sequence). V trimming: 4 bases; J trimming: 1 base; junction bases outside the gene matches: 5. This CDR3 has 15 amino acids.

The chain recombines TRBV28 with TRBJ1-5, with D perhaps TRBD1 (5 bases). Germline-derived CDR1 and CDR2 are MDHEN and SYDVKM. Trimming stripped 2 bases from V and 6 bases from J, with 8 bases between. This CDR3 contains 13 residues. The CDR3 DNA reads TGTGCCAGCAGTTTACCAGGGATTCAGCCCCAGCATTTT. Amino acids: CASSLPGIQPQHF.

The chain links TRBV25-1 to TRBJ2-5; D may be TRBD1 (5 bases). The germline V and J ends were trimmed by 2 bases and 4 bases, with 14 bases remaining between them. The germline CDR1 and CDR2 sequences are MGHDK and SYGVNS. The CDR3 runs 15 residues. The CDR3: CASSEPTGDRETQYF. For the CDR3, the DNA is TGTGCCAGCAGTGAACCCACAGGAGATAGAGAGACCCAGTACTTC.

The chain combines TRBV27 with TRBJ1-1; 9 bases are a match to TRBD1. Trimming took 4 bases from V and 4 from J; bases not matched to a gene: 7. Germline V CDR1 and CDR2: MNHEY, SMNVEV (reference sequence). This CDR3 comprises 15 residues. This CDR3 reads CASSWTGAPPTEAFF. CDR3 DNA sequence: TGTGCCAGCAGTTGGACAGGGGCCCCACCCACTGAAGCTTTCTTT.

The genes are TRBV5-1 and TRBJ2-7; unclear D gene. V dropped 0 bases and J dropped 0 bases, with 7 bases sitting between them. The CDR3 totals 14 residues. Germline V gene sequence: CDR1 SGHRS, CDR2 YFSETQ. CDR3 DNA: TGCGCCAGCAGCTTGGGCGGCAACTCCTACGAGCAGTACTTC. Its translation is CASSLGGNSYEQYF.

The chain combines TRBV9 with TRBJ2-3; a weak D match, TRBD2 (6 bases). The CDR3 has 18 residues. The V end lost 2 bases, the J end lost 1 base, and 20 bases lay between the germline ends. Per germline, CDR1 SGDLS and CDR2 YYNGEE. In DNA, the CDR3 is TGTGCCAGCAGCGTTACTCTAGCGTGGGGGGAGGGCACAGATACGCAGTATTTT. Protein sequence: CASSVTLAWGEGTDTQYF.

The rearrangement joins TRBV19 to TRBJ2-7; TRBD2 might be the D (6 bases). The CDR3 is made up of 15 amino acids. Germline V gene lookup returns CDR1 LNHDA and CDR2 SQIVND (reference sequence). Trimming removed 3 bases at V and 2 bases at J, with 14 bases between. As DNA, the CDR3 is TGTGCCAGTAGTATGGGGGGAATCGGCCCCTACGAGCAGTACTTC. Translation: CASSMGGIGPYEQYF.

The chain is built from TRBV4-2 and TRBJ2-7, with D perhaps matching TRBD1 (5 bases). The germline V gene encodes CDR1 LGHNA and CDR2 YNFKEQ. The CDR3 length is 18 residues. V was cut by 1 base and J by 0 bases, with 19 bases left in between. This CDR3 reads CASSQVLGLGQGSYEQYF. The DNA of the CDR3 is TGTGCCAGCAGCCAAGTTTTGGGTCTGGGGCAAGGCTCCTACGAGCAGTACTTC.

The chain joins TRBV30 to TRBJ2-1, with 14 bases aligning to TRBD2. The CDR3 sequence is 16 residues long. Germline loops: CDR1 GTSNPN, CDR2 SVGIG (reference sequence). Trimming at V came to 4 bases and at J to 5 bases, leaving 7 bases not matched to a gene. The CDR3, as DNA: TGTGCCTGGATGCGACTAGCGGGGGGGCGACACAATGAGCAGTTCTTC. This translates into CAWMRLAGGRHNEQFF.

V gene TRBV6-5 combines with J gene TRBJ2-5; D is undetermined. The CDR3 loop spans 12 amino acids. The germline V gene has CDR1 MNHEY and CDR2 SVGAGI. The V and J ends lost 2 bases and 4 bases respectively, with 5 bases between them. The CDR3 is CASSYIRETQYF. Here the CDR3 DNA reads TGTGCCAGCAGTTACATCCGAGAGACCCAGTACTTC.

CDR3 loop: CASSSQGEKQYF. As DNA, the CDR3 is TGTGCCAGCAGTTCCCAGGGGGAAAAGCAGTACTTC. The chain employs TRBV27 and TRBJ2-7; TRBD1 aligns across 7 bases. CDR1 is MNHEY and CDR2 is SMNVEV in the germline V gene (reference sequence). The CDR3 spans 12 residues. Trimming cost V 4 bases and J 8 bases; bases outside gene matches: 5.

The table lists this clone with a count of one. A junction boundary mismatches the germline segment, possibly from a read error. This chain connects TRBV5-1 to TRBJ2-5, with 11 bases identical to TRBD1. This CDR3 contains 17 residues. Per germline, CDR1 SGHRS and CDR2 YFSETQ. This CDR3 reads CASSLGQGVLIVETQYF. The CDR3 nucleotides read TGCGCCAGCAGTTTGGGACAGGGGGTGTTAATAGTGGAGACCCAGTACTTC.